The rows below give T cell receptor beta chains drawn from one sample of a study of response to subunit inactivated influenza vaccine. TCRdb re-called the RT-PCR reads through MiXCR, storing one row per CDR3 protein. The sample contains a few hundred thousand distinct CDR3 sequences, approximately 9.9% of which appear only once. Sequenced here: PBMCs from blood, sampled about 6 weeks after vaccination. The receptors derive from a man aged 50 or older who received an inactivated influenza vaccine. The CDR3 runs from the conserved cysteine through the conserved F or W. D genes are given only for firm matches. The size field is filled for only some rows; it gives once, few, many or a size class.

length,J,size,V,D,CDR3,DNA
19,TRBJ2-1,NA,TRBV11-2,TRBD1,CASSPGTGGVWARDNEQFF,TGTGCCAGCAGCCCCGGGACAGGGGGTGTATGGGCTCGGGACAATGAGCAGTTCTTC
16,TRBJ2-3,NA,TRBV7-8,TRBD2,CASSPGGRVAGEEKYF,TGTGCCAGCAGCCCCGGGGGTAGGGTAGCGGGAGAGGAAAAGTATTTT
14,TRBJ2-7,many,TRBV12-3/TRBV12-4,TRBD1,CASSYQGAVSEQYF,TGTGCCAGCAGTTATCAGGGGGCAGTCTCCGAGCAGTACTTC
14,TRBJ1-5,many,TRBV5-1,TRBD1,CASSLMTGDQPQHF,TGCGCCAGCAGCTTGATGACAGGGGATCAGCCCCAGCATTTT
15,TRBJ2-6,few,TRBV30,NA,CAWTHGGSGANVLTF,TGTGCCTGGACCCACGGAGGCTCTGGGGCCAACGTCCTGACTTTC
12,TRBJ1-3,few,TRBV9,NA,CASSPFGNTIYF,TGTGCCAGCAGCCCATTCGGAAACACCATATATTTT
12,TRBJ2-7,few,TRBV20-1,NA,CSARSGLYEQYF,TGCAGTGCTAGGTCCGGGCTATACGAGCAGTACTTC
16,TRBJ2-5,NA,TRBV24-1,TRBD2,CATSDTTSGGSETQYF,TGTGCCACCAGTGACACTACTAGCGGGGGTTCGGAGACCCAGTACTTC
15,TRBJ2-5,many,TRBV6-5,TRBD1,CASSYSGQGQETQYF,TGTGCCAGCAGTTACTCGGGACAGGGGCAAGAGACCCAGTACTTC
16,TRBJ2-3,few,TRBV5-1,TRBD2,CASSFVAGGGTDTQYF,TGCGCCAGCAGCTTCGTAGCGGGAGGGGGCACAGATACGCAGTATTTT
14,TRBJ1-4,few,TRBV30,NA,CAWNPGLNNEKLFF,TGTGCCTGGAACCCGGGACTGAATAATGAAAAACTGTTTTTT
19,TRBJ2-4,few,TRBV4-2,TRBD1,CASSQDGRGLISAKNIQYF,TGTGCCAGCAGCCAAGATGGCAGGGGGCTAATTTCAGCCAAAAACATTCAGTACTTC
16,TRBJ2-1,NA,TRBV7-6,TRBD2,CASSRDYQRAYNEQFF,TGTGCCAGCAGCCGGGACTACCAGAGGGCCTACAATGAGCAGTTCTTC
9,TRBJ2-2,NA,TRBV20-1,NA,CVGTGELFF,TGCGTAGGCACCGGGGAGCTGTTTTTT
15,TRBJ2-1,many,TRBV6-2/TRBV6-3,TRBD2,CASSLKAGVGNEQFF,TGTGCCAGCAGTTTAAAAGCGGGAGTGGGGAATGAGCAGTTCTTC
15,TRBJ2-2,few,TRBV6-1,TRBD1,CASSRDRGKTGELFF,TGTGCCAGCAGCCGGGACAGGGGTAAAACCGGGGAGCTGTTTTTT
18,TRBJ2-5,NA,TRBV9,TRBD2,CASSPQTSGRARKETQYF,TGTGCCAGCAGCCCTCAGACTAGCGGGAGGGCCAGGAAGGAGACCCAGTACTTC
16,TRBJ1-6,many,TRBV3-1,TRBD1,CASSQVESDRNSPLHF,TGTGCCAGCAGCCAAGTGGAATCGGACAGGAATTCACCCCTCCACTTT
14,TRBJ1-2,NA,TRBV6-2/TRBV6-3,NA,CASSPMDGLYGYTF,TGTGCCAGCAGTCCGATGGACGGCCTCTATGGCTACACCTTC
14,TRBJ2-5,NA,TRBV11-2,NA,CASSAGHLQETQYF,TGTGCCAGCAGCGCGGGACACCTACAAGAGACCCAGTACTTC
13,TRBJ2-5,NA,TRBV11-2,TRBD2,CASSPTSGKTQYF,TGTGCCAGCAGCCCAACTAGCGGGAAGACCCAGTACTTC
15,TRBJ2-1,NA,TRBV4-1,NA,CASSQEGRQINEQFF,TGCGCCAGCAGCCAAGAAGGGCGGCAGATTAATGAGCAGTTCTTC
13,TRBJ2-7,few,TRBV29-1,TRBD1,CSVGDSDTYEQYF,TGCAGCGTAGGGGACAGCGACACCTACGAGCAGTACTTC
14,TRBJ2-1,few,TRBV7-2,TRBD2,CASGTSGGINEQFF,TGTGCCAGCGGGACTAGCGGGGGGATCAATGAGCAGTTCTTC
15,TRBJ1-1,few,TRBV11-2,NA,CASSIRTEGAAEAFF,TGTGCCAGCAGCATTAGGACCGAAGGGGCTGCTGAAGCTTTCTTT
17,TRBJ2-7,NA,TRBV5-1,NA,CASSLARGPRHYYEQYF,TGCGCCAGCAGCTTGGCTCGGGGGCCCCGTCATTACTACGAGCAGTACTTC
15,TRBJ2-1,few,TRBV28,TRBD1,CASSPTGTGLYEQFF,TGTGCCAGCAGTCCCACCGGGACAGGGTTGTATGAGCAGTTCTTC
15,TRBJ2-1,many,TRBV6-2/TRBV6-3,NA,CASSPTGIFYNEQFF,TGTGCCAGCAGTCCCACAGGGATATTCTACAATGAGCAGTTCTTC
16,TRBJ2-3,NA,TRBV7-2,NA,CASSLGTTGRLGTQYF,TGTGCCAGCAGCTTAGGGACTACCGGCAGACTCGGTACGCAGTATTTT
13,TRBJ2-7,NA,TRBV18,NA,CASSMDLSYEQYF,TGTGCCAGCTCAATGGACCTCTCCTACGAGCAGTACTTC
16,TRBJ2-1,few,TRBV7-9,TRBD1,CASSAQLGQGRSEQFF,TGTGCCAGCAGCGCCCAATTGGGACAGGGCCGTTCGGAGCAGTTCTTC
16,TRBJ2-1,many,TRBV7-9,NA,CASSLIGGSSYNEQFF,TGTGCCAGCAGCTTAATCGGGGGAAGCTCCTACAATGAGCAGTTCTTC
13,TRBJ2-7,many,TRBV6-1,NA,CASSQASSYEQYF,TGTGCCAGCAGTCAGGCTTCATCCTACGAGCAGTACTTC
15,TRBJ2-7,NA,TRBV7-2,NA,CASSLEAGRNYEQYF,TGTGCCAGCAGCTTAGAGGCGGGCAGAAACTACGAGCAGTACTTC
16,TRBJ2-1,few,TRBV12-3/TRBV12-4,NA,CASSLSGPRKYNEQFF,TGTGCCAGCAGTTTAAGTGGGCCCCGGAAATACAATGAGCAGTTCTTC
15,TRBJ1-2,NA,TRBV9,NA,CASSVAGTVSYGYTF,TGTGCCAGCAGCGTAGCAGGGACGGTTAGCTATGGCTACACCTTC
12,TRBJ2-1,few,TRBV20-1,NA,CSASQSDNEQFF,TGCAGTGCTAGCCAATCAGACAATGAGCAGTTCTTC
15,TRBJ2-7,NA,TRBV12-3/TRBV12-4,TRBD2,CASNPRGGRSYEQYF,TGTGCCAGCAACCCGCGGGGCGGGAGGTCCTACGAGCAGTACTTC
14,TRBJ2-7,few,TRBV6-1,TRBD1,CASRPGTGGSEQYF,TGTGCCAGCAGACCCGGGACAGGGGGGAGCGAGCAGTACTTC
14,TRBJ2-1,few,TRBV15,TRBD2,CATSRLAGNNEQFF,TGTGCCACCAGCAGACTAGCGGGAAACAATGAGCAGTTCTTC
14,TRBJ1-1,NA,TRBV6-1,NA,CASRAAGWDTEAFF,TGTGCCAGCAGGGCGGCCGGGTGGGACACTGAAGCTTTCTTT
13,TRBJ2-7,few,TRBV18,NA,CASSPPGNYEQYF,TGTGCCAGCTCACCCCCAGGAAACTACGAGCAGTACTTC
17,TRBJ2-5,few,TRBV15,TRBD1,CATSKDTITGGGETQYF,TGTGCCACCAGTAAGGACACCATTACAGGGGGTGGAGAGACCCAGTACTTC
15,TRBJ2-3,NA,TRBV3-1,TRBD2,CASSQAGGLADTQYF,TGTGCCAGCAGCCAAGCGGGGGGGCTTGCAGATACGCAGTATTTT
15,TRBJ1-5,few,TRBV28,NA,CATHGPSRGNQPQHF,TGTGCCACCCACGGTCCCTCCCGCGGCAATCAGCCCCAGCATTTT
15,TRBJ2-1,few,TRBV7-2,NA,CASSWENANYNEQFF,TGTGCCAGCAGCTGGGAGAACGCTAATTACAATGAGCAGTTCTTC
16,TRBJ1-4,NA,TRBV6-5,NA,CASSYIPGETNEKLFF,TGTGCCAGCAGTTATATTCCGGGAGAAACTAATGAAAAACTGTTTTTT
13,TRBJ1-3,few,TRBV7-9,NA,CASRQGAGNTIYF,TGTGCCAGCAGACAGGGTGCCGGAAACACCATATATTTT
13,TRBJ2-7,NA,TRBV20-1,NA,CSARDPSMDKQYF,TGCAGTGCTAGAGATCCCAGCATGGACAAGCAGTACTTC
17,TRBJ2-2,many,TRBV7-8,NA,CASSLVSTPAETGELFF,TGTGCCAGCAGCTTAGTATCGACACCCGCTGAGACCGGGGAGCTGTTTTTT
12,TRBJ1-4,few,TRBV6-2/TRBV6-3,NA,CASTTVIGKLFF,TGTGCCAGCACCACCGTTATCGGAAAACTGTTTTTT
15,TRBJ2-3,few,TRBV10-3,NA,CAIIRRIGQGDTQYF,TGTGCCATCATTAGGAGGATTGGGCAAGGAGATACGCAGTATTTT
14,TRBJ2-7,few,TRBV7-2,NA,CASSLEGESGEQYF,TGTGCCAGCAGCTTAGAGGGGGAGTCGGGGGAGCAGTACTTC
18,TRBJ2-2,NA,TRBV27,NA,CASRLHGMARANTGELFF,TGTGCCAGCAGGCTTCATGGGATGGCAAGAGCGAACACCGGGGAGCTGTTTTTT
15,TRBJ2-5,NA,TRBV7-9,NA,CASSLALRGLETQYF,TGTGCCAGCAGCTTAGCGCTCCGGGGGTTGGAGACCCAGTACTTC
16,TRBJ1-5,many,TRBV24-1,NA,CATSDNSGSRNQPQHF,TGTGCCACCAGTGACAACTCCGGGAGTAGGAATCAGCCCCAGCATTTT
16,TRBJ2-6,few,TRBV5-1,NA,CASSLGTNSGANVLTF,TGCGCCAGCAGCTTGGGGACTAACTCTGGGGCCAACGTCCTGACTTTC